The 5 T cell receptor beta chains given below trace back to one sample, sequenced in a study of OX40 agonist ivuxolimab in advanced cancers. Using immunoSEQ multiplex PCR, the repertoire was profiled, and TCRdb retains in-frame clones only, with some absent. The table has around 29,000 clones, 81% seen once; the top ten hold about 34%. The source material was CD4+ or CD8+ T cells sorted from blood, sampled in a trial of the OX40 agonist ivuxolimab. The receptors stem from an adult with an advanced solid tumor such as melanoma, head and neck, liver or kidney cancer.

This clone was found a few times. The chain recombines TRBV6-6 with TRBJ2-7; D not resolved. This CDR3 is built from 12 residues. V was trimmed by 7 bases and J by 2 bases, leaving 9 bases between them. Germline V gene lookup returns CDR1 MNHNY and CDR2 SVGAGI (reference sequence). The CDR3 DNA follows: TGTGCCAGCACCCAAGGACCCTACGAGCAGTACTTC. Protein product: CASTQGPYEQYF.

This clone has a single count. The chain combines TRBV11-2 with TRBJ2-2; 9 positions agree with TRBD1. The V gene end was trimmed by 4 bases and the J gene end by 5 bases; junction bases not matched to a gene: 8. This CDR3 region has 16 residues. Germline CDR1 and CDR2: SGHAT and FQNNGV. As DNA, the CDR3 is TGTGCCAGCAGCTACCGGGACAGGGATCGGACCGGGGAGCTGTTTTTT. Protein sequence: CASSYRDRDRTGELFF.

The table lists this clone with a few counts. The CDR3: CASSERGAGDTQYF. Written as DNA, the CDR3 is TGCGCCAGCAGTGAGAGGGGGGCGGGAGATACGCAGTATTTT. This sequence joins TRBV10-1 and TRBJ2-3; D assignment may be TRBD1 or TRBD2 (6 bases each). Per germline, CDR1 WNHNN and CDR2 SYGVQD (reference sequence). Trimming took 2 bases from V and 5 from J, leaving 11 bases between them. The length of the CDR3 is 14 residues.

V usage is TRBV28 and J usage is TRBJ1-1, with D uncertain. The germline V gene has CDR1 MDHEN and CDR2 SYDVKM. Between the trimmed V and J ends, which lost 1 base and 6 bases, there was a span of 18 bases. CDR3 size: 16 residues. CDR3 loop: CASSLYDNVRFSEAFF. The CDR3 DNA sequence: TGTGCCAGCAGTTTATACGATAACGTAAGGTTCTCTGAAGCTTTCTTT.

The rearrangement uses TRBV6-5 and TRBJ1-2, with D uncertain. Trimming cost V 2 bases and J 11 bases, with 12 bases left between them. The CDR3 loop spans 12 amino acids. Germline lookup yields CDR1 MNHEY and CDR2 SVGAGI. CDR3 sequence: CASSYEGQAYTF. Written as DNA, the CDR3 is TGTGCCAGCAGTTACGAGGGCCAGGCATACACCTTC.